A single sample is the source of the 15 T cell receptor beta chains below, sequenced in a study of OX40 agonist ivuxolimab in advanced cancers. The data were produced by immunoSEQ multiplex PCR, yet TCRdb's version contains in-frame clones alone and is incomplete. The sample yields 52,000 or so clones, about 88% seen once. The sequencing used CD4+ or CD8+ T cells sorted from blood, collected in a trial of the OX40 agonist ivuxolimab. These receptors all stem from an adult with an advanced solid tumor such as melanoma, head and neck, liver or kidney cancer.

This rearrangement joins TRBV19 to TRBJ2-1, with a weak D call TRBD2 (7 bases). CDR1 LNHDA and CDR2 SQIVND come from the germline V gene (reference sequence). This CDR3 contains 17 residues. Trimming left V 8 bases short and J 5 bases short, with 25 bases between. The CDR3 coding sequence is TGTGCCAGTCGAGATCGCCATAAGGGGGGGACGAACAATGAGCAGTTCTTC. Translated: CASRDRHKGGTNNEQFF.

This sequence joins TRBV2 and TRBJ2-2; 9 bases match TRBD2. The J segment lost 4 bases and the V segment lost 7 bases, leaving 10 bases of the junction unmatched. The CDR3 has 16 amino acids. CDR1 SNHLY and CDR2 FYNNEI come from the germline V gene. The CDR3 nucleotides read TGTGCCAGCACAAAAGGGGCGGGAGGGCGCACCGGGGAGCTGTTTTTT. Translated: CASTKGAGGRTGELFF.

This rearrangement joins TRBV6-6 to TRBJ1-1; perhaps TRBD1 as D (6 bases). V lost 2 bases and J 8 bases, leaving 9 bases between the germline ends. The CDR3 is 12 residues long. Germline assignment: CDR1 MNHNY and CDR2 SVGAGI (reference sequence). CDR3 sequence: CASSYGTGEAFF. Written as DNA, the CDR3 is TGTGCCAGCAGTTACGGTACAGGGGAAGCTTTCTTT.

This clone has a single count. The rearrangement uses TRBV4-1 and TRBJ2-7, with 7 bases that match TRBD1. With 2 bases clipped from V and 5 bases from J, the junction kept 6 bases outside the gene matches. From germline, CDR1 is MGHRA and CDR2 YSYEKL. This CDR3 contains 14 residues. The CDR3 is CASSQRRDSHEQYF. The CDR3 DNA reads as TGCGCCAGCAGCCAAAGACGGGACAGCCACGAGCAGTACTTC.

The chain uses TRBV4-1 and TRBJ1-5, with TRBD1 identical over 7 bases. The CDR3 totals 16 residues. Looked up from germline, CDR1 is MGHRA and CDR2 is YSYEKL. Trimming at V came to 2 bases and at J to 2 bases, leaving 6 bases not matched to a gene. CDR3 amino acids: CASSQHDTGGNQPQHF. DNA for the CDR3: TGCGCCAGCAGCCAACACGACACAGGGGGCAATCAGCCCCAGCATTTT.

V is TRBV27 and J is TRBJ1-4; the match to TRBD1 covers 9 bases. The CDR3 loop spans 15 amino acids. Germline CDR1 reads MNHEY; CDR2 reads SMNVEV (reference sequence). J gave up 8 bases and V 4 bases, and 8 bases lay outside the gene matches. The CDR3 spells CASSSPGTGREKLFF. The CDR3 nucleotides read TGTGCCAGCAGTTCCCCCGGGACAGGGAGGGAAAAACTGTTTTTT. The whole variable domain, filled in from reference TRBV27 and TRBJ1-4, reads EAQVTQNPRYLITVTGKKLTVTCSQNMNHEYMSWYRQDPGLGLRQIYYSMNVEVTDKGDVPEGYKVSRKEKRNFPLILESPSPNQTSLYFCASSSPGTGREKLFFGSGTQLSVL.

The chain has TRBV6-1 and TRBJ2-1, with D unclear. The CDR3 is 11 residues long. Per germline, CDR1 MNHNS and CDR2 SASEGT. Between the trimmed V and J ends, which lost 7 bases and 4 bases, there was a span of 5 bases. In DNA, the CDR3 is TGTGCCAGCAATCTTTACAATGAGCAGTTCTTC. Its translation: CASNLYNEQFF.

V and J are TRBV7-9 and TRBJ2-5; 7 nucleotides agree with TRBD1. Germline trimming cut 5 bases from V and 5 bases from J; bases unmatched to any gene: 8. CDR1 and CDR2 (germline): SEHNR, FQNEAQ (reference sequence). CDR3 length: 14 residues. The CDR3 region has the DNA TGTGCCAGCAGCACAGGGGCGCCCGCGGAGACCCAGTACTTC. Its translation: CASSTGAPAETQYF.

The V gene is TRBV6-6, the J gene TRBJ2-7; 10 bases are a match to TRBD1. The length of the CDR3 is 14 residues. Trimming removed 7 bases from V and 3 bases from J; junction bases left unmatched: 6. Germline V gene data show CDR1 as MNHNY and CDR2 as SVGAGI (reference sequence). The CDR3 region is CASTERTGGYEQYF. The CDR3 nucleotides read TGTGCCAGCACCGAACGGACAGGGGGCTACGAGCAGTACTTC.

The chain combines TRBV19 with TRBJ2-1; 9 positions agree with TRBD1. CDR1 is LNHDA and CDR2 is SQIVND in the germline V gene (reference sequence). The CDR3 consists of 15 residues. J was trimmed by 4 bases and V by 4 bases; bases with no gene match: 5. CDR3 coding DNA: TGTGCCAGTAGTACAGGGACAGGGATTTACAATGAGCAGTTCTTC. Amino acid sequence: CASSTGTGIYNEQFF.

The chain uses TRBV4-1 and TRBJ2-1, with TRBD2 matching 14 bases. The CDR3 consists of 18 residues. Germline CDR1 is MGHRA and CDR2 is YSYEKL. Trimming removed 3 bases from V and 3 bases from J; junction bases left unmatched: 7. CDR3 region: CASSQTSGGAYSYNEQFF. CDR3 sequence (DNA): TGCGCCAGCAGCCAGACTAGCGGGGGGGCCTATAGCTACAATGAGCAGTTCTTC.

This clone was counted once. The chain recombines TRBV10-3 with TRBJ2-1, with TRBD2 matching over 8 bases. CDR3 size: 14 residues. The germline V gene encodes CDR1 ENHRY and CDR2 SYGVKD. The V and J ends lost 10 bases and 4 bases, in that order; junction bases with no gene match: 9. Here the CDR3 reads CATRVSGDYNEQFF. In DNA form, the CDR3 reads TGTGCCACCCGGGTTAGCGGGGATTACAATGAGCAGTTCTTC.

This chain uses TRBV19 with TRBJ2-3; TRBD2 aligns across 7 bases. CDR3 length equals 15 residues. CDR1 and CDR2 from the germline V gene are LNHDA and SQIVND (reference sequence). V was clipped by 3 bases and J by 0 bases; unmatched bases: 3. CDR3 region: CASSIWRGSTDTQYF. Here the CDR3 DNA reads TGTGCCAGTAGTATCTGGCGGGGGAGCACAGATACGCAGTATTTT.

The gene calls are TRBV11-2 and TRBJ1-1; 7 bases agree with TRBD1. The CDR3 is made up of 13 amino acids. The junction had 3 bases not matched to a gene; V was cut back by 1 base and J by 7 bases. Germline loops: CDR1 SGHAT, CDR2 FQNNGV. The CDR3 coding sequence is TGTGCCAGCAGCTTAGCACAGGGGTATGAAGCTTTCTTT. The encoded protein is CASSLAQGYEAFF. Supplemented by reference TRBV11-2 and TRBJ1-1, the full variable domain reads EAGVAQSPRYKIIEKRQSVAFWCNPISGHATLYWYQQILGQGPKLLIQFQNNGVVDDSQLPKDRFSAERLKGVDSTLKIQPAKLEDSAVYLCASSLAQGYEAFFGQGTRLTVV.

The chain is built from TRBV2 and TRBJ1-5; 9 bases line up with TRBD1. Germline CDR1 and CDR2: SNHLY and FYNNEI. With V trimmed by 6 bases and J by 1 base, 1 base remained unmatched. The length of the CDR3 is 14 residues. DNA for the CDR3: TGTGCCAGCAGAGGACAGGGGAGCAATCAGCCCCAGCATTTT. Protein: CASRGQGSNQPQHF.